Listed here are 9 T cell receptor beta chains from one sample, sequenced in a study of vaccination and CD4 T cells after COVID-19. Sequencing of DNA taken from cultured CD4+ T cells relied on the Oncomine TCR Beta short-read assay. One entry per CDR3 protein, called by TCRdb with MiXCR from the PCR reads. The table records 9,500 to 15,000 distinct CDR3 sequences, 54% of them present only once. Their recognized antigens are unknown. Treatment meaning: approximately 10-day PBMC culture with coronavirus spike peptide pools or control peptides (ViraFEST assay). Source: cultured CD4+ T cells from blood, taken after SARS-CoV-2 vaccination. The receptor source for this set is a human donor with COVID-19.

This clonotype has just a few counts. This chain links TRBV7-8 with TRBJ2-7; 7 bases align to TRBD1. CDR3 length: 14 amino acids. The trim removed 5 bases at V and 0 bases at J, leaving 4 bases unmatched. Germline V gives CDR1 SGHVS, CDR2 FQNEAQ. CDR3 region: CASSPRQGSYEQYF. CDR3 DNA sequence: TGTGCCAGCAGCCCTAGACAGGGCTCCTACGAGCAGTACTTC.

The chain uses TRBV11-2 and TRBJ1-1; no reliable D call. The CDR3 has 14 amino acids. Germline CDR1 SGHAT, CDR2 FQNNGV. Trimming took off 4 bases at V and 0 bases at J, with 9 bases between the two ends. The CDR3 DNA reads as TGTGCCAGCAGCTCTGCCCCCATGAACACTGAAGCTTTCTTT. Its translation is CASSSAPMNTEAFF.

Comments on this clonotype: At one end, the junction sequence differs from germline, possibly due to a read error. CDR3 protein: CASSVDPNQSQHF. In nucleotides, the CDR3 is TGTGCCAGCAGTGTTGATCCCAATCAGTCCCAGCATTTT. This chain joins TRBV6-4 and TRBJ1-5; D is unresolved. Germline CDR1 MRHNA, CDR2 SNTAGT. The CDR3 spans 13 residues.

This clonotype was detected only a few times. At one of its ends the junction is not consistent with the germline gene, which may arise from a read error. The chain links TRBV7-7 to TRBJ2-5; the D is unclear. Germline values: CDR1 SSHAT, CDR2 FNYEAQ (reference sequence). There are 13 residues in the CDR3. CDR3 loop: CASSAVPQETQYF. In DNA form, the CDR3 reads TGTGCTAGCAGCGCCGTGCCTCAAGAGACCCAGTACTTC.

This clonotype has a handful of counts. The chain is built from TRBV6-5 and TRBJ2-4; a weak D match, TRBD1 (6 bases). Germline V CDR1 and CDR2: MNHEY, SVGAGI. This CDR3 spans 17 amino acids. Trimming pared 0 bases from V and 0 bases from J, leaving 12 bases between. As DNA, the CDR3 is TGTGCCAGCAGTTACTCGGGGGCCTGGGAAGCCAAAAACATTCAGTACTTC. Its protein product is CASSYSGAWEAKNIQYF.

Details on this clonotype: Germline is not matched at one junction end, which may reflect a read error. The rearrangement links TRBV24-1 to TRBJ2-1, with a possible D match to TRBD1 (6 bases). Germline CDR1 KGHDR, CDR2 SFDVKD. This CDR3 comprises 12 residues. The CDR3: CATSDRDTFWVF. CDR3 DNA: TGTGCCACCAGTGACCGGGACACGTTTTGGGTCTTC.

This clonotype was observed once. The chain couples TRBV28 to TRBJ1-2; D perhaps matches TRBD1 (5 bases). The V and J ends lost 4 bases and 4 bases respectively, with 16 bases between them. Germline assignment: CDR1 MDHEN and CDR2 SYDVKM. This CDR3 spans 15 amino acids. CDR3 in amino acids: CASSSPGQGGYGYTF. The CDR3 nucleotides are TGTGCCAGCAGTTCCCCGGGGCAGGGAGGCTATGGCTACACCTTC.

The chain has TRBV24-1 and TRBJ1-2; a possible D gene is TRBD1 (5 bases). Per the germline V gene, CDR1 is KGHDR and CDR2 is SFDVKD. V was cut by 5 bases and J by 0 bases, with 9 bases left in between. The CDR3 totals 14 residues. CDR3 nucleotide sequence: TGTGCCACCAGTGGTGGGACGACTAACTATGGCTACACCTTC. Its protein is CATSGGTTNYGYTF.

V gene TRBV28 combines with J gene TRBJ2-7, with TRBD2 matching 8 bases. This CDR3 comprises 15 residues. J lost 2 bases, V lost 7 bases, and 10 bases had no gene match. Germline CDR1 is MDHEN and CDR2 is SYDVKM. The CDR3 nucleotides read TGTGCCAGCACGACGGGGGGGCGGGCCCCCTACGAGCAGTACTTC. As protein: CASTTGGRAPYEQYF. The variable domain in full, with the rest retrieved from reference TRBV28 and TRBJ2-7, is DVKVTQSSRYLVKRTGEKVFLECVQDMDHENMFWYRQDPGLGLRLIYFSYDVKMKEKGDIPEGYSVSREKKERFSLILESASTNQTSMYLCASTTGGRAPYEQYFGPGTRLTVT.